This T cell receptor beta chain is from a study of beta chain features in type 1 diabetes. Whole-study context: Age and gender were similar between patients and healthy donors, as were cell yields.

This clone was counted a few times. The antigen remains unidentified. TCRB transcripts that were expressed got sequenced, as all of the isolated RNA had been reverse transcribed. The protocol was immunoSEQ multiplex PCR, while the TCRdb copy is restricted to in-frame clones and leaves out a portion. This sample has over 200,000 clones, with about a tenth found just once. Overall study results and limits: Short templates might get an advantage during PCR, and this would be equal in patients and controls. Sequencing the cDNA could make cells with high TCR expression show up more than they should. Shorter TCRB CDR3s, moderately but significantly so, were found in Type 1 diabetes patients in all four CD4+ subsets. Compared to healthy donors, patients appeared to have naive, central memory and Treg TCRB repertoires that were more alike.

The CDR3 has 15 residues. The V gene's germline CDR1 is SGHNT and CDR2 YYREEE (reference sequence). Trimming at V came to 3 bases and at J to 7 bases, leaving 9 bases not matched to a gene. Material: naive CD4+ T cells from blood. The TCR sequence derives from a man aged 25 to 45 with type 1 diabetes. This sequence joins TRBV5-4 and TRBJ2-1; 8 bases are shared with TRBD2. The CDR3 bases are TGTGCCAGCAGCTACGGGGGGGCTAAGGGAAATGAGCAGTTCTTC. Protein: CASSYGGAKGNEQFF.